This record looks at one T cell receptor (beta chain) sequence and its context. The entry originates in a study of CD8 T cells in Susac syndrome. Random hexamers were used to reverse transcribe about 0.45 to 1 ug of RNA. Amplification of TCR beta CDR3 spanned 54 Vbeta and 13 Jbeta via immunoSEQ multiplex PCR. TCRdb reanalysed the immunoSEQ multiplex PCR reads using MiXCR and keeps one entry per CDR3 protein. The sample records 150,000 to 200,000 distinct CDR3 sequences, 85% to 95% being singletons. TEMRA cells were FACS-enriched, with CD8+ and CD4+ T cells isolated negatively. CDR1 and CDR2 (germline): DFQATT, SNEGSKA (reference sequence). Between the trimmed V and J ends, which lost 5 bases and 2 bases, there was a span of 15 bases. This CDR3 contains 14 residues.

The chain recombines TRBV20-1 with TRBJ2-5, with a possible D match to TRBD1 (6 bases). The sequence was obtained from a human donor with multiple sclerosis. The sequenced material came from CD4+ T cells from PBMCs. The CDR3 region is CSALDSTVQETQYF. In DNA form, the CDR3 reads TGCAGTGCTCTGGACAGTACCGTTCAAGAGACCCAGTACTTC.